This TCR beta chain came from a study of blood T cells in healthy people across ages. PCR was performed a second time for about 7 to 12 cycles using a sample-barcoded 5' primer and a J-beta primer mix. Every sample gave at least 2.5 million paired-end reads containing CDR3. MiXCR was run by TCRdb on the 5' RACE reads, yielding one entry per CDR3 protein. Of just over 800,000 distinct CDR3 sequences in the sample, roughly 60% were seen once. The V end lost 2 bases, the J end lost 10 bases, and 9 bases lay between the germline ends. Germline V CDR1 and CDR2: GTSNPN, SVGIG (reference sequence). CDR3 length equals 11 residues. Note on this clonotype: As yet, its antigen is unknown.

General study findings and limits: TCR beta diversity per million T cells fell roughly linearly with age.

Every donor provided roughly 9.1 milliliters of peripheral blood. The J gene is TRBJ2-4, the V gene TRBV30, with no clear D. Sequencing was done on a sample of blood. This TCR came from a man aged 25 to 40 in good health. CDR3 DNA sequence: TGTGCCTGGAGTACCAGGAATATTCAGTACTTC. The encoded protein is CAWSTRNIQYF.